The 23 T cell receptor beta chains in this list originate from one sample, sequenced in a study of cytomegalovirus exposure and HLA in healthy donors. The PCR employed 60 Vbeta primers together with 13 Jbeta primers. Clones were read by immunoSEQ multiplex PCR, and TCRdb kept only the in-frame ones, dropping some. There are 120,000 or so clones in the sample; over 65% occur only once, and roughly 10% lies in the top ten. The sequenced sample was PBMCs. The receptors derive from a man aged 25 to 45 in good health and CMV-seropositive.

The rearrangement joins TRBV9 to TRBJ1-1; D ambiguous. The CDR3 sequence is 13 residues long. Germline-derived CDR1 and CDR2 are SGDLS and YYNGEE. Trimming removed 0 bases from V and 4 bases from J, with 7 bases in between. In DNA, the CDR3 is TGTGCCAGCAGCGTAGCGGTACTCACTGAAGCTTTCTTT. Protein: CASSVAVLTEAFF.

This clone was found once. The rearrangement uses TRBV2 and TRBJ2-3; weak D call: TRBD2 (6 bases). This CDR3 has 13 amino acids. Germline V gives CDR1 SNHLY, CDR2 FYNNEI. Between the trimmed V and J ends, which lost 4 bases and 2 bases, there was a span of 7 bases. In DNA, the CDR3 is TGTGCCAGCAGTGCGGACTACACAGATACGCAGTATTTT. The encoded protein is CASSADYTDTQYF.

This chain links TRBV6-1 with TRBJ1-5; D perhaps matches TRBD1 (5 bases). Germline values: CDR1 MNHNS, CDR2 SASEGT. V was pared by 6 bases and J by 6 bases, with 12 bases between. The CDR3 runs 13 residues. The CDR3 loop is CASRIRVPQPQHF. In nucleotides, the CDR3 is TGTGCCAGCAGGATCAGGGTCCCTCAGCCCCAGCATTTT.

This clone was seen once. The chain uses TRBV7-3 and TRBJ2-1, with TRBD2 as a possible D gene (5 bases). V shed 2 bases and J shed 6 bases, with 14 bases lying between them. The V gene's germline CDR1 is SGHTA and CDR2 FQGTGA. The CDR3 is 15 residues long. CDR3 coding DNA: TGTGCCAGCAGCTTAGGAGGTACTAGATCCAATGAGCAGTTCTTC. It codes for CASSLGGTRSNEQFF.

V and J are TRBV6-6 and TRBJ2-2; tentatively, D is TRBD2 (5 bases). In germline, CDR1 is MNHNY, CDR2 SVGAGI (reference sequence). This CDR3 comprises 15 residues. Trimming left V 8 bases short and J 3 bases short, with 16 bases between. For the CDR3, the DNA is TGTGCCAGCTCAACTAGTGCCTCTTACACCGGGGAGCTGTTTTTT. Its translation is CASSTSASYTGELFF.

This clone has only one observation. The rearrangement uses TRBV9 and TRBJ1-1; D unclear. Germline-derived CDR1 and CDR2 are SGDLS and YYNGEE. The CDR3 is 14 residues long. The V gene lost 2 bases and the J gene lost 4 bases, with 12 bases spanning the gap. The CDR3 bases are TGTGCCAGCAGCGTCGGCACCCGCGGCACTGAAGCTTTCTTT. Its translation is CASSVGTRGTEAFF.

The genes are TRBV29-1 and TRBJ2-7; the match to TRBD2 covers 7 bases. CDR3 length: 12 amino acids. Per germline, CDR1 SQVTM and CDR2 ANQGSEA. The V segment lost 5 bases and the J segment 1 base; nucleotides outside the gene matches: 2. CDR3 sequence: CSVKRESYEQYF. The CDR3 region has the DNA TGCAGCGTTAAGCGGGAATCCTACGAGCAGTACTTC.

The CDR3 region is CASSPIAGGYNEQFF. The CDR3 DNA is TGTGCCAGCAGCCCGATAGCGGGAGGATACAATGAGCAGTTCTTC. V is TRBV5-8 and J is TRBJ2-1; TRBD2 agrees at 10 bases. J was trimmed by 4 bases and V by 4 bases; bases with no gene match: 5. This CDR3 region has 15 residues. The germline V gene encodes CDR1 SGHTS and CDR2 YDEGEE.

This clone appeared once. This chain uses TRBV7-6 with TRBJ2-7; 7 positions agree with TRBD1. The CDR3 length is 14 residues. V trimming: 1 base; J trimming: 8 bases; junction bases outside the gene matches: 8. CDR1 SGHVS and CDR2 FNYEAQ come from the germline V gene. The CDR3 protein is CASSLGRDSPKQYF. In DNA, the CDR3 is TGTGCCAGCAGCTTAGGCCGGGACAGCCCTAAGCAGTACTTC.

This clone showed up just a few times. The same CDR3 also results from other DNA sequences found in this sample. V gene TRBV7-2 combines with J gene TRBJ2-2, with 7 bases aligning to TRBD2. Germline CDR1 is SGHTA and CDR2 is FQGNSA. The CDR3 consists of 15 residues. V trimming: 2 bases; J trimming: 3 bases; junction bases outside the gene matches: 3. The CDR3 sequence: CASSLSLADTGELFF. The CDR3 DNA reads as TGTGCCAGCAGCTTATCCCTAGCGGACACCGGGGAGCTGTTTTTT.

V gene TRBV30 combines with J gene TRBJ2-1, with 11 positions matching TRBD2. The CDR3 is made up of 18 amino acids. Germline loops: CDR1 GTSNPN, CDR2 SVGIG (reference sequence). The V and J ends lost 4 bases and 0 bases, in that order; junction bases with no gene match: 11. CDR3 in DNA: TGTGCCTGGATCCCCCCGACTAGCGGGAAGAGCTCCTACAATGAGCAGTTCTTC. This encodes CAWIPPTSGKSSYNEQFF.

The chain joins TRBV5-1 to TRBJ2-7; 10 bases align to TRBD2. V dropped 4 bases and J dropped 2; count of bases not matched to a gene: 9. This CDR3 comprises 16 residues. The germline V gene encodes CDR1 SGHRS and CDR2 YFSETQ. CDR3 in amino acids: CASSPLTSGITYEQYF. DNA for the CDR3: TGCGCCAGCAGCCCTCTTACTAGCGGGATCACCTACGAGCAGTACTTC.

This rearrangement joins TRBV29-1 to TRBJ1-1; 7 bases line up with TRBD1. This CDR3 has 14 amino acids. Trimming at V came to 6 bases and at J to 4 bases, leaving 11 bases not matched to a gene. Germline loops: CDR1 SQVTM, CDR2 ANQGSEA. In DNA, the CDR3 is TGCAGCGTAGGAATCAACAGGGGTGGCACTGAAGCTTTCTTT. It specifies CSVGINRGGTEAFF.

In this sample, this clone turned up a few times. The rearrangement uses TRBV21-1 and TRBJ2-3; TRBD1 is the table's D call, not checked against the DNA. TRBV21-1 has pseudogene status. The CDR3 consists of 14 residues. The CDR3 DNA follows: TGTGCCAGCCTCGACCAGGGGGACACAGATACGCAGTATTTT. This gives the protein CASLDQGDTDTQYF.

The chain employs TRBV11-2 and TRBJ2-5; the D is unclear. CDR3 length equals 14 residues. V gave up 1 base and J gave up 5 bases, with 11 bases separating them. Germline CDR1 reads SGHAT; CDR2 reads FQNNGV. Here the CDR3 DNA reads TGTGCCAGCAGCTTAGGGCAGATCATGGAGACCCAGTACTTC. Its protein product is CASSLGQIMETQYF.

This clone has a single count. J is TRBJ1-3 and V is TRBV29-1; D uncertain. Germline-derived CDR1 and CDR2 are SQVTM and ANQGSEA. The V and J ends lost 2 bases and 0 bases respectively, with 14 bases between them. The CDR3 is 16 amino acids. Here the CDR3 DNA reads TGCAGCGTTGAATATACAGCGGAGAGCTCTGGAAACACCATATATTTT. It yields the protein CSVEYTAESSGNTIYF.

The chain has TRBV4-2 and TRBJ1-2, with 10 positions matching TRBD1. Trimming took 4 bases from V and 0 from J; bases not matched to a gene: 5. The germline V gene encodes CDR1 LGHNA and CDR2 YNFKEQ. The CDR3 runs 16 residues. CDR3 bases: TGTGCCAGCAGCCCCCGGGACAGGGGTTCTAACTATGGCTACACCTTC. It is translated as CASSPRDRGSNYGYTF.

This chain links TRBV13 with TRBJ2-3; 8 nucleotides match TRBD2. The germline CDR1 and CDR2 sequences are PRHDT and FYEKMQ (reference sequence). There are 16 residues in the CDR3. V shed 5 bases, J shed 8 bases, and the junction held 15 bases outside the gene matches. The DNA of the CDR3 is TGTGCCAGCAGCCCCCCGGGAGCGGGAGTACGCGTTACGCAGTATTTT. Translated: CASSPPGAGVRVTQYF.

V is TRBV29-1 and J is TRBJ1-2, with D possibly matching TRBD1 (5 bases). Trimming left V 6 bases short and J 6 bases short, with 14 bases between. The CDR3 has 12 amino acids. Germline assignment: CDR1 SQVTM and CDR2 ANQGSEA. The CDR3 DNA follows: TGCAGCGTAGAAAAAGACAGAAATGGCTACACCTTC. Encoded protein: CSVEKDRNGYTF.

The rearrangement uses TRBV5-1 and TRBJ2-7; D gene uncertain. The germline V gene has CDR1 SGHRS and CDR2 YFSETQ. Trimming shortened V by 5 bases and J by 0 bases, and 12 bases separated the two germline ends. The CDR3 is made up of 14 amino acids. Here the CDR3 DNA reads TGCGCCAGCAGACCGGGTGATAGCTCCTACGAGCAGTACTTC. Its translation is CASRPGDSSYEQYF.

For this clone: The same CDR3 arises from other DNA sequences in this sample as well. V usage is TRBV27 and J usage is TRBJ2-1, with TRBD1 identical over 7 bases. The junction had 11 bases not matched to a gene; V was cut back by 5 bases and J by 1 base. This CDR3 comprises 17 residues. Germline values: CDR1 MNHEY, CDR2 SMNVEV (reference sequence). The CDR3 protein is CASSGSGGPSSYNEQFF. DNA of the CDR3: TGTGCCAGCAGTGGATCAGGGGGACCGAGTTCCTACAATGAGCAGTTCTTC.

The chain carries TRBV28 and TRBJ1-5, with 7 bases that match TRBD1. The CDR3 has 13 amino acids. V gave up 6 bases and J gave up 4 bases; unmatched junction bases: 3. CDR1 is MDHEN and CDR2 is SYDVKM in the germline V gene. CDR3 nucleotide sequence: TGTGCCAGCAGGTACAGGGGTAATCAGCCCCAGCATTTT. It encodes CASRYRGNQPQHF.

The chain uses TRBV19 and TRBJ2-1; 7 bases are shared with TRBD2. There are 15 residues in the CDR3. Germline lookup yields CDR1 LNHDA and CDR2 SQIVND (reference sequence). V shed 3 bases, J shed 3 bases, and the junction held 5 bases outside the gene matches. CDR3 loop: CASSIGGTSYNEQFF. The CDR3 nucleotides are TGTGCCAGTAGTATCGGGGGGACGAGCTACAATGAGCAGTTCTTC.